This TCR beta chain was recorded in a study of T cells after yellow fever vaccination. As to this clonotype: Its antigen is not known.

TCRdb reprocessed the 5' RACE reads via MiXCR and lists one record per CDR3 protein. The sample holds some 500,000 distinct CDR3 sequences; approximately 13% are singletons and the top ten take over 12%. Study observations and caveats: Boosting was followed by the reappearance of most primary-vaccination clones (around 96% CD4, 85% to 90% CD8). Overall, a small share of clonotypes was seen in both CD4 and CD8 compartments.

This receptor was obtained from a man aged 30 to 39 who received the YFV17D yellow fever vaccine. The source material was PBMCs, sampled on the day of the yellow fever booster vaccination.

The CDR3 region is CASSSPGGLDEQYF. CDR3 DNA sequence: TGTGCCAGCAGTTCCCCGGGAGGCTTGGACGAGCAGTACTTC. The chain uses TRBV12-3 or TRBV12-4 and TRBJ2-7; 7 bases align to TRBD2. V was clipped by 4 bases and J by 5 bases; unmatched bases: 8. The CDR3 is made up of 14 amino acids.